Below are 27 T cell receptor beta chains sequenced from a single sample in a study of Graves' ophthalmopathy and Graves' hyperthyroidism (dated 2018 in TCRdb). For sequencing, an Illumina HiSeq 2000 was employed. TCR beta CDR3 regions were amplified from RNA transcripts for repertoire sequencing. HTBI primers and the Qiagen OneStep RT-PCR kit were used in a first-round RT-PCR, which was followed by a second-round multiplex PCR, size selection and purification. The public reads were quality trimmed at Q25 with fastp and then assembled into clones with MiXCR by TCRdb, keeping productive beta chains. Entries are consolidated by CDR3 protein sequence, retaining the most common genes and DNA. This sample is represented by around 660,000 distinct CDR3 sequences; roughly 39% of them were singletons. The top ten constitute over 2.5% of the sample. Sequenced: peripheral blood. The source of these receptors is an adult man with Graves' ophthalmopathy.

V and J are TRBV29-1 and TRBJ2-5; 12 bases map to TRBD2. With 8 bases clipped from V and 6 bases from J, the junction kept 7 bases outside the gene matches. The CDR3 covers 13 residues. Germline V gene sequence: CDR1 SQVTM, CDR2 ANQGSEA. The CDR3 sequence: CSQLAGGPQTQYF. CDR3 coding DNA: TGCAGCCAGCTAGCGGGAGGGCCCCAGACCCAGTACTTC.

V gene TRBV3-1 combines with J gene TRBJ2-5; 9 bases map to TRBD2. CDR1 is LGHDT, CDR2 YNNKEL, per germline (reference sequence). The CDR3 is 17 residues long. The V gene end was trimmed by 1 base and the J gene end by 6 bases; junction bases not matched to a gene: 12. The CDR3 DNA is TGTGCCAGCAGCCAAGCGGCGGCGGGAGGGCACGGAAAGACCCAGTACTTC. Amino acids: CASSQAAAGGHGKTQYF.

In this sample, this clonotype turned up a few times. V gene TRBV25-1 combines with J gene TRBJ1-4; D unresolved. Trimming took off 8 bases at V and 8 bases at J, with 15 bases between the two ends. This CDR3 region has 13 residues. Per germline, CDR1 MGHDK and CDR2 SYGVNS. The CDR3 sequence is CASSPLQFEKLFF. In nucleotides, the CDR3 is TGTGCCAGCTCACCACTACAGTTCGAAAAACTGTTTTTT.

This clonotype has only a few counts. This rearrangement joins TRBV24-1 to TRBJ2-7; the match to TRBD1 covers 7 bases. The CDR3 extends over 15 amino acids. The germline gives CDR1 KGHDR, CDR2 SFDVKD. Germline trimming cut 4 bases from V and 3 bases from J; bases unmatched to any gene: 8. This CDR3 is CATSDSGQLIYEQYF. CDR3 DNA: TGTGCCACCAGTGACTCGGGACAGCTTATCTACGAGCAGTACTTC.

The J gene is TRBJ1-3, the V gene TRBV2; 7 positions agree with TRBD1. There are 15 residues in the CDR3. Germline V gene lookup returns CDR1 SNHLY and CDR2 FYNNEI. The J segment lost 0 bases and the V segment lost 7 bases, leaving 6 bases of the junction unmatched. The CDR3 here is CASTGWDSSGNTIYF. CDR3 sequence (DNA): TGTGCCAGCACAGGATGGGACAGCTCTGGAAACACCATATATTTT.

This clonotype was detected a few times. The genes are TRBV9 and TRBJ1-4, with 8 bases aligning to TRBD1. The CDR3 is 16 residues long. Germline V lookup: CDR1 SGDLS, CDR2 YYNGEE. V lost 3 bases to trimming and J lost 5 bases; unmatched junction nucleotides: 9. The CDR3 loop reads CASSAPGQGSNEKLFF. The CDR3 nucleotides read TGTGCCAGCAGCGCCCCCGGACAGGGTTCGAATGAAAAACTGTTTTTT.

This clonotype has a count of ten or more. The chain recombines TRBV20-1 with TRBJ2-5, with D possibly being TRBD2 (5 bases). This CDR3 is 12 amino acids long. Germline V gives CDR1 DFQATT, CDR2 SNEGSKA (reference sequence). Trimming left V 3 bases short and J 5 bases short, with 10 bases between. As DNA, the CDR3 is TGCAGTGCTAGTATTAGCGAGGAGACCCAGTACTTC. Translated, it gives CSASISEETQYF.

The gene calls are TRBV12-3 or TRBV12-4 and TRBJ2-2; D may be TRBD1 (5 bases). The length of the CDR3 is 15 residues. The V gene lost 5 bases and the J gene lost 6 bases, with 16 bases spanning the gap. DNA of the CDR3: TGTGCCAGCAGTGGGCCAAAAGGGGTTTCCGGGGAGCTGTTTTTT. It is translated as CASSGPKGVSGELFF.

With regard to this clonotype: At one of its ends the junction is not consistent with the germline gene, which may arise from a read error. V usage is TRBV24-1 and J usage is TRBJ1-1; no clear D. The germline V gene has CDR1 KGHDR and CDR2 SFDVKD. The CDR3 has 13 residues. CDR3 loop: CATGDFKRMTAFF. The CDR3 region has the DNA TGTGCCACCGGTGATTTTAAGCGCATGACGGCTTTCTTT.

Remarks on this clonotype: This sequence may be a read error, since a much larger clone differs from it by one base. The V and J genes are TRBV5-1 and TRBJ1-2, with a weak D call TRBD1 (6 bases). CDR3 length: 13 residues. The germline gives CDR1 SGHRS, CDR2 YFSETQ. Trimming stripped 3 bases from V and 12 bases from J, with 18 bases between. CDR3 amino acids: CASSYEQGFGHTF. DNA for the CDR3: TGCGCCAGCAGCTACGAACAGGGATTCGGCCACACCTTC.

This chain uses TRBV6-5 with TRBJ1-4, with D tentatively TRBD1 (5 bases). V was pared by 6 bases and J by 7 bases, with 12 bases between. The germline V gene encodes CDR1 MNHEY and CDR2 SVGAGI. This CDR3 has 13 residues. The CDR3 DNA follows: TGTGCCAGCAGCTCGGTTCAGGGTGAAAAACTGTTTTTT. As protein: CASSSVQGEKLFF.

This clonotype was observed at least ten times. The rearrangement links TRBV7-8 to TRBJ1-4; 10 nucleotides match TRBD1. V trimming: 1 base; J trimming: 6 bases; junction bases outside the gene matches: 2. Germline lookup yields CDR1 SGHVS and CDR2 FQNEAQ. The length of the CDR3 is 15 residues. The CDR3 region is CASSLGDRGHEKLFF. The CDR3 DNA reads TGTGCCAGCAGCTTAGGAGACAGGGGGCATGAAAAACTGTTTTTT.

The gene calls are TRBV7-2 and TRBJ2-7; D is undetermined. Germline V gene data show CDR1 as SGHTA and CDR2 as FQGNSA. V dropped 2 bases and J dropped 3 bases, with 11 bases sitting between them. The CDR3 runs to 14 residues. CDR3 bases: TGTGCCAGCAGCTTAAGAACAGCGCGCTACGAGCAGTACTTC. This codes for CASSLRTARYEQYF. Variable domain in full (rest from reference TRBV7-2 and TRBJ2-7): GAGVSQSPSNKVTEKGKDVELRCDPISGHTALYWYRQSLGQGLEFLIYFQGNSAPDKSGLPSDRFSAERTGGSVSTLTIQRTQQEDSAVYLCASSLRTARYEQYFGPGTRLTVT.

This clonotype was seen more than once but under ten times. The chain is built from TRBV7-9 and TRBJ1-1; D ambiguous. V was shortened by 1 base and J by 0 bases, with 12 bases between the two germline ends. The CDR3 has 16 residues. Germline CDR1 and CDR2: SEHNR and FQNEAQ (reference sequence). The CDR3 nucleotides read TGTGCCAGCAGCTTAGGAGGTTGGGATATGAACACTGAAGCTTTCTTT. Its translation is CASSLGGWDMNTEAFF.

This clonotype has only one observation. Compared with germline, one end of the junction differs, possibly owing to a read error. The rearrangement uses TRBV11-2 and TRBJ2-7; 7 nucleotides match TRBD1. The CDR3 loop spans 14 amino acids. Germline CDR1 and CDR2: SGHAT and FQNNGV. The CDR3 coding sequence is TGTGCCAGCTCGGAAGGGACAGCATCCTACAAGCAGTACTTC. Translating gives CASSEGTASYKQYF. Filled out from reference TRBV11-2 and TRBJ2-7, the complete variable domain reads EAGVAQSPRYKIIEKRQSVAFWCNPISGHATLYWYQQILGQGPKLLIQFQNNGVVDDSQLPKDRFSAERLKGVDSTLKIQPAKLEDSAVYLCASSEGTASYKQYFGPGTRLTVT.

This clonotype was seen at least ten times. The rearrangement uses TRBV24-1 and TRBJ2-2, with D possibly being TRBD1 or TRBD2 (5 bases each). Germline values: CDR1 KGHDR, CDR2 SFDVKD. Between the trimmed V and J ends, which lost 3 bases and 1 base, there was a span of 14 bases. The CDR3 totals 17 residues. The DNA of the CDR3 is TGTGCCACCAGTGATCCTGTCGGGACGAAGAACACCGGGGAGCTGTTTTTT. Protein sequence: CATSDPVGTKNTGELFF.

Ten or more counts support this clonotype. The CDR3 DNA reads TGTGCCAGCAGTTGGGCCCCCCAAGAGACCCAGTACTTC. As protein: CASSWAPQETQYF. The gene calls are TRBV2 and TRBJ2-5; no clear D. In germline, CDR1 is SNHLY, CDR2 FYNNEI. The germline V and J ends were trimmed by 5 bases and 1 base, with 8 bases remaining between them. The CDR3 is 13 amino acids.

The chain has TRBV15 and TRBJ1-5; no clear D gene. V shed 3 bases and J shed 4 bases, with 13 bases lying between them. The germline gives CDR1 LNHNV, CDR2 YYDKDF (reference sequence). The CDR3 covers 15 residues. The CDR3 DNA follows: TGTGCCACCAGCAGCTTGCGGGGTGGAAATCAGCCCCAGCATTTT. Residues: CATSSLRGGNQPQHF. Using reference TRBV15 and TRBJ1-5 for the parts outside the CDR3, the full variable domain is DAMVIQNPRYQVTQFGKPVTLSCSQTLNHNVMYWYQQKSSQAPKLLFHYYDKDFNNEADTPDNFQSRRPNTSFCFLDIRSPGLGDTAMYLCATSSLRGGNQPQHFGDGTRLSIL.

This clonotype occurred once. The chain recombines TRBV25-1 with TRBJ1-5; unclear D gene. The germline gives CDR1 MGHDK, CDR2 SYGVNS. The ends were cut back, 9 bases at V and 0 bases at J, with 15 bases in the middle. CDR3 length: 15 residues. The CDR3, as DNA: TGTGCCAGTAGTAGCCTGGGAGATAGCAATCAGCCCCAGCATTTT. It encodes CASSSLGDSNQPQHF.

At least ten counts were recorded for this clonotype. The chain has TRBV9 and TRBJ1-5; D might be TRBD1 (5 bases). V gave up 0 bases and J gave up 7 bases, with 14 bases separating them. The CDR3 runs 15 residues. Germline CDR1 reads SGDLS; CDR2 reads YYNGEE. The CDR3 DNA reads TGTGCCAGCAGCGTAGGAACAGGCTCGGGGCAGCCCCAGCATTTT. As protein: CASSVGTGSGQPQHF.

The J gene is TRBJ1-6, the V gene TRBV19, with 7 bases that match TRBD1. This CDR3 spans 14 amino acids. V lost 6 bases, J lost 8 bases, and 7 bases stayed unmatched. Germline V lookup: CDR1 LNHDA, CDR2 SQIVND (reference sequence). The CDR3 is CASRPRQGDSPLHF. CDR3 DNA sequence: TGTGCCAGTAGGCCGAGACAGGGTGATTCACCCCTCCACTTT.

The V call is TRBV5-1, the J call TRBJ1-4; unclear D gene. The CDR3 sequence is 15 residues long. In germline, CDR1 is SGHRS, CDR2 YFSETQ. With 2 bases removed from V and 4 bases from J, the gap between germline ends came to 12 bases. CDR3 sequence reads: CASSFEPGNNEKLFF. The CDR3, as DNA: TGCGCCAGCAGCTTTGAGCCGGGAAATAATGAAAAACTGTTTTTT.

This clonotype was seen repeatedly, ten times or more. DNA for the CDR3: TGTGCCAGCAGCTTAGCGTCCGGGAAGTACTACGAGCAGTACTTC. Translation gives CASSLASGKYYEQYF. The genes are TRBV7-9 and TRBJ2-7, with TRBD2 as a possible D gene (5 bases). CDR1 is SEHNR and CDR2 is FQNEAQ in the germline V gene (reference sequence). There are 15 residues in the CDR3. Trimming stripped 0 bases from V and 3 bases from J, with 12 bases between.

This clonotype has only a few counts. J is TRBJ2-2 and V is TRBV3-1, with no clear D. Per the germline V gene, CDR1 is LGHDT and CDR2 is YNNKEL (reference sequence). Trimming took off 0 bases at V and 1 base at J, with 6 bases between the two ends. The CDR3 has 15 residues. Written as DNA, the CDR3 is TGTGCCAGCAGCCAAGAAGGAAAGAACACCGGGGAGCTGTTTTTT. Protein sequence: CASSQEGKNTGELFF.

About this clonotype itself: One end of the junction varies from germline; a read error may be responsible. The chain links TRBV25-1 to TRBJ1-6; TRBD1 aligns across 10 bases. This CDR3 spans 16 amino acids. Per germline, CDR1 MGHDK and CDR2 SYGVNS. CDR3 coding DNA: TGTGCCAGTAGTGAAGGACAGGGGGACAGAAATTCACCCCTCCACTTT. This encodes CASSEGQGDRNSPLHF.

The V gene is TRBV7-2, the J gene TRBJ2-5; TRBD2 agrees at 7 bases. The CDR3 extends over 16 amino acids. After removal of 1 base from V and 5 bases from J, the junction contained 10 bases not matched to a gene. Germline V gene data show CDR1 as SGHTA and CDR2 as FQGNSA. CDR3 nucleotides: TGTGCCAGCAGCTTAGGCGGGAGAGGCCCATGGGAGACCCAGTACTTC. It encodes CASSLGGRGPWETQYF.

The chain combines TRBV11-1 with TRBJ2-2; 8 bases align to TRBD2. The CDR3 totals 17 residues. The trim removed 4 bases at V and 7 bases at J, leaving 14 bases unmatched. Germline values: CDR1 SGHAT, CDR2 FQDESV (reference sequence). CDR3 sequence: CASSSTDLGTSIGELFF. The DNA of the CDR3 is TGTGCCAGCAGCTCGACCGACCTGGGGACTAGTATCGGGGAGCTGTTTTTT. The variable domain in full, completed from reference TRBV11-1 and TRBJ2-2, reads EAEVAQSPRYKITEKSQAVAFWCDPISGHATLYWYRQILGQGPELLVQFQDESVVDDSQLPKDRFSAERLKGVDSTLKIQPAELGDSAMYLCASSSTDLGTSIGELFFGEGSRLTVL.